Below, 12 T cell receptor beta chains from the same sample are listed, as sequenced in a study of response to subunit inactivated influenza vaccine. TCRdb recomputed calls from the RT-PCR reads with MiXCR, one row per CDR3 protein. This table has hundreds of thousands of distinct CDR3 sequences, 11% to 15% appearing once. The material was PBMCs from blood, obtained around 14 days before vaccination. Receptors originate from a man aged 50-59 years who received an inactivated influenza vaccine.

The chain recombines TRBV28 with TRBJ2-5; D gene ambiguous. The germline CDR1 and CDR2 sequences are MDHEN and SYDVKM. This CDR3 has 11 amino acids. V lost 3 bases to trimming and J lost 7 bases, with 6 bases between them. This CDR3 is CASSFSSTQYF. CDR3 bases: TGTGCCAGCAGTTTTTCATCGACCCAGTACTTC.

The chain employs TRBV5-6 and TRBJ1-6; D is possibly TRBD1 (6 bases). The CDR3 loop spans 16 amino acids. Deletions cut 1 base from V and 4 bases from J, with 12 bases between. The germline V gene has CDR1 SGHDT and CDR2 YYEEEE. CDR3 in DNA: TGTGCCAGCAGCTTGTATGGGACACGGTATAATTCACCCCTCCACTTT. Amino acid sequence: CASSLYGTRYNSPLHF.

The chain recombines TRBV19 with TRBJ2-7, with D maybe TRBD2 (5 bases). The CDR3 loop spans 16 amino acids. Per germline, CDR1 LNHDA and CDR2 SQIVND (reference sequence). V was shortened by 3 bases and J by 3 bases, with 18 bases between the two germline ends. CDR3 amino acids: CASSISGESPIYEQYF. The CDR3 DNA follows: TGTGCCAGTAGTATCTCCGGGGAATCGCCAATCTACGAGCAGTACTTC.

The J gene is TRBJ2-7, the V gene TRBV29-1; possibly TRBD1 or TRBD2 for D (5 bases each). Germline CDR1 SQVTM, CDR2 ANQGSEA. This CDR3 region has 12 residues. V lost 6 bases and J 2 bases, leaving 11 bases between the germline ends. This CDR3 reads CSVGDGAYEQYF. CDR3 in DNA: TGCAGCGTGGGGGACGGGGCCTACGAGCAGTACTTC.

This clonotype was counted once. The V call is TRBV5-5, the J call TRBJ2-3; D is perhaps TRBD1 or TRBD2 (5 bases each). Germline values: CDR1 SGHKS, CDR2 YYEKEE (reference sequence). CDR3 length: 15 residues. V was trimmed by 2 bases and J by 5 bases, leaving 15 bases between them. The CDR3 DNA reads TGTGCCAGCAGCTTTTCCGGGGCGAAGGGAGATACGCAGTATTTT. Encoded protein: CASSFSGAKGDTQYF.

The table lists this clonotype with many counts. The V and J genes are TRBV12-3 or TRBV12-4 and TRBJ2-1; the D gene is possibly TRBD2 (5 bases). The CDR3 extends over 11 amino acids. V was cut by 8 bases and J by 5 bases, with 7 bases left in between. CDR3 amino acids: CASRSDNEQFF. The CDR3 DNA is TGTGCCAGCCGTAGCGACAATGAGCAGTTCTTC.

This clonotype was seen only a few times. This rearrangement joins TRBV15 to TRBJ1-2; D remains ambiguous. The germline gives CDR1 LNHNV, CDR2 YYDKDF (reference sequence). Between the trimmed V and J ends, which lost 0 bases and 8 bases, there was a span of 13 bases. CDR3 length: 14 amino acids. CDR3 protein: CATSRENSFVGYTF. As DNA, the CDR3 is TGTGCCACCAGCAGAGAAAACAGCTTCGTAGGCTACACCTTC.

J is TRBJ2-6 and V is TRBV3-1, with 10 bases matching TRBD1. V dropped 4 bases and J dropped 0; count of bases not matched to a gene: 3. Looked up from germline, CDR1 is LGHDT and CDR2 is YNNKEL (reference sequence). The CDR3 spans 17 residues. CDR3 in amino acids: CASSPRTGGSGANVLTF. For the CDR3, the DNA is TGTGCCAGCAGCCCCCGGACAGGGGGCTCTGGGGCCAACGTCCTGACTTTC.

The CDR3 reads CATSSALGATNYGYTF. In DNA form, the CDR3 reads TGTGCCACCAGCAGCGCGCTCGGGGCAACTAACTATGGCTACACCTTC. The chain employs TRBV15 and TRBJ1-2, with D maybe TRBD1 (5 bases). Germline CDR1 is LNHNV and CDR2 is YYDKDF (reference sequence). The V end was cut by 3 bases, the J end by 0 bases, with 14 bases between. The CDR3 is 16 amino acids. Complete variable domain (other parts from reference TRBV15 and TRBJ1-2): DAMVIQNPRYQVTQFGKPVTLSCSQTLNHNVMYWYQQKSSQAPKLLFHYYDKDFNNEADTPDNFQSRRPNTSFCFLDIRSPGLGDTAMYLCATSSALGATNYGYTFGSGTRLTVV.

The chain couples TRBV7-2 to TRBJ2-5; no reliable D call. V lost 1 base and J lost 4, with 13 bases in between. Germline CDR1 is SGHTA and CDR2 is FQGNSA. This CDR3 region has 15 residues. For the CDR3, the DNA is TGTGCCAGCAGCTTAGTAGGTCTGGGTACAGAGACCCAGTACTTC. It encodes CASSLVGLGTETQYF.

This chain connects TRBV9 to TRBJ2-7; D is uncertain. The CDR3 spans 14 residues. Trimming shortened V by 0 bases and J by 2 bases, and 9 bases separated the two germline ends. Per germline, CDR1 SGDLS and CDR2 YYNGEE. The CDR3 loop is CASSVASQPYEQYF. The CDR3 DNA follows: TGTGCCAGCAGCGTAGCTAGTCAACCCTACGAGCAGTACTTC.

The chain carries TRBV4-3 and TRBJ2-5; D is undetermined. This CDR3 has 14 residues. Trimming pared 0 bases from V and 3 bases from J, leaving 8 bases between. CDR1 is LGHNA and CDR2 is YSLEER in the germline V gene. This CDR3 is CASSQDPTEETQYF. CDR3 nucleotide sequence: TGCGCCAGCAGCCAAGATCCCACAGAAGAGACCCAGTACTTC.